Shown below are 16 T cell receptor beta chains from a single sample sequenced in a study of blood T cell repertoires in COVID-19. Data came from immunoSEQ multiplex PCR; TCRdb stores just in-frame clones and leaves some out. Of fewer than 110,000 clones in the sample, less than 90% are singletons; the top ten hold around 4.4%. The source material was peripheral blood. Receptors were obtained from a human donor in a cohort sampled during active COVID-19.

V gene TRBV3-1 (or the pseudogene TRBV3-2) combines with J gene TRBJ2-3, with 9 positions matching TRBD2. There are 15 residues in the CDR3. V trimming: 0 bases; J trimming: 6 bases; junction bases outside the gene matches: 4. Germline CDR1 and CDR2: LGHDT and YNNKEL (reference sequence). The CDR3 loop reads CASSQDPTSGDTQYF. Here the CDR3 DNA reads TGTGCCAGCAGCCAAGATCCAACTAGCGGGGATACGCAGTATTTT.

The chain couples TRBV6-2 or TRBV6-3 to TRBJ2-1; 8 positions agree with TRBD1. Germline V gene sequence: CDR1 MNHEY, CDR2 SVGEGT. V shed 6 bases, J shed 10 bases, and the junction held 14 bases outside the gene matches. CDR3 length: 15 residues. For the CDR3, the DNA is TGTGCCAGCAGCCCAGGCGGTCAGGGGGCATACGAGCAGTTCTTC. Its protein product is CASSPGGQGAYEQFF.

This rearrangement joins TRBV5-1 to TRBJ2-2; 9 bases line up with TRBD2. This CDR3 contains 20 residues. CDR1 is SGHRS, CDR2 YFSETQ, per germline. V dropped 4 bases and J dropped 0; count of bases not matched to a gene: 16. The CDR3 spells CASSPFPPSIAGANTGELFF. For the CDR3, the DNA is TGCGCCAGCAGCCCCTTCCCTCCCTCAATAGCGGGGGCGAACACCGGGGAGCTGTTTTTT.

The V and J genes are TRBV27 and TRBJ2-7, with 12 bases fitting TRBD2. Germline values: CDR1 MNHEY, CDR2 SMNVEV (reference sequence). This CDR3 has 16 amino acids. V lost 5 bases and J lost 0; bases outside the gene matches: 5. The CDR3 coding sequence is TGTGCCAGCAGTCCCCAGGGACTAGCGGGCTCCTACGAGCAGTACTTC. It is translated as CASSPQGLAGSYEQYF.

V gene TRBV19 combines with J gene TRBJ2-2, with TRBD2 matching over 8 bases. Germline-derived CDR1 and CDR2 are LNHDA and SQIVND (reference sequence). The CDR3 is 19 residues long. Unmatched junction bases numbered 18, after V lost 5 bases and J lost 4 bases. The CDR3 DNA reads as TGTGCCAGTAGTTCCCCCCGGGGGGGAGCGGGAGCGATCACCGGGGAGCTGTTTTTT. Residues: CASSSPRGGAGAITGELFF.

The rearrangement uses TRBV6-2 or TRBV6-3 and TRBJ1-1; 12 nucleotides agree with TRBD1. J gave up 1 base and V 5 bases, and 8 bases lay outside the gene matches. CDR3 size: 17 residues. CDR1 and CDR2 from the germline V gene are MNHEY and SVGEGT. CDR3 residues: CASSTGQGAYQNTEAFF. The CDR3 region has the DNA TGTGCCAGCAGTACGGGACAGGGGGCGTATCAGAACACTGAAGCTTTCTTT.

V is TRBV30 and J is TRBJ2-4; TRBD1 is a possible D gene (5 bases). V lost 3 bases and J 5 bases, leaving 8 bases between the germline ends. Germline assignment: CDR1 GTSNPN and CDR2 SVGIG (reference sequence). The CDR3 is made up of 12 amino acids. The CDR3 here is CAWSPTENIQYF. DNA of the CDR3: TGTGCCTGGAGCCCGACAGAAAACATTCAGTACTTC.

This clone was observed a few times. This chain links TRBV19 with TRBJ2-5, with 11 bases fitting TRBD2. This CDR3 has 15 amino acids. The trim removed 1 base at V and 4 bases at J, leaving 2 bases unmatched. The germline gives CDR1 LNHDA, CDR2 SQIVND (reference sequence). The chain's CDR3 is CASSIALAGAETQYF. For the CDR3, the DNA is TGTGCCAGTAGTATAGCACTAGCGGGAGCAGAGACCCAGTACTTC.

The CDR3 DNA reads TGTGCCAGTAGTATTTATCACATCGAAAAACTGTTTTTT. Protein sequence: CASSIYHIEKLFF. This rearrangement joins TRBV19 to TRBJ1-4, with unresolved D. The CDR3 spans 13 residues. Trimming cost V 3 bases and J 8 bases, with 10 bases left between them. The germline gives CDR1 LNHDA, CDR2 SQIVND (reference sequence).

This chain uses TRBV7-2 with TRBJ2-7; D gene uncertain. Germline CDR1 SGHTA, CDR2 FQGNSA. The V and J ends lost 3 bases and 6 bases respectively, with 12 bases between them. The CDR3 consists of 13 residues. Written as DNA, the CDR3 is TGTGCCAGCAGCTTGTTTGAGTCCGGCGAGCAGTACGTC. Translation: CASSLFESGEQYV.

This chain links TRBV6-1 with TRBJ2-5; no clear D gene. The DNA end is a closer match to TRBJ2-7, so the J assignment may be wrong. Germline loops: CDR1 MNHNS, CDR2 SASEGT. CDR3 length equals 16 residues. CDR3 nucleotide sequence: TGTGCCAGCAGTGAAGTAATGGCAGGCAGCTCCTACGAGCAGTACTTC. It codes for CASSEVMAGSSYEQYF.

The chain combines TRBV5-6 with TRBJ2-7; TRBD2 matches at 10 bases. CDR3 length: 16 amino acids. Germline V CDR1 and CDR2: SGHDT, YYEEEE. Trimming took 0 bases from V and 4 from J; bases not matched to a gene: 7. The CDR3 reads CASSLERTSGIYEQYV. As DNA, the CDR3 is TGTGCCAGCAGCTTGGAGAGAACTAGCGGGATTTACGAGCAGTACGTC.

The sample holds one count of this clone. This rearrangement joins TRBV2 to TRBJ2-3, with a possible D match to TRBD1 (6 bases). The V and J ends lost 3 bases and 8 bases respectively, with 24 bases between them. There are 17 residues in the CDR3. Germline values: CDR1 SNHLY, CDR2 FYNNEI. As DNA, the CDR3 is TGTGCCAGCAGTGAGAGGGGCCGGGACATCCTAATGGGTACGCAGTATTTT. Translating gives CASSERGRDILMGTQYF.

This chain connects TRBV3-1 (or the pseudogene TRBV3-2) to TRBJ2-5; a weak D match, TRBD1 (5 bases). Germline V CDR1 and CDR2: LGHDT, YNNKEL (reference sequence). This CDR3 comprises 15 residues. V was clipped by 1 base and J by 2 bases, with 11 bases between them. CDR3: CASSQGRGKQETQYF. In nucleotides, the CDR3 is TGTGCCAGCAGCCAAGGAAGGGGTAAACAAGAGACCCAGTACTTC.

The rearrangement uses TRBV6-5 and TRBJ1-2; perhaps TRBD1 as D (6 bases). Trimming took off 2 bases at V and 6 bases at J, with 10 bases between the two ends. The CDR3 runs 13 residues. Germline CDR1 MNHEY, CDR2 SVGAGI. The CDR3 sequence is CASSYHRVHGYTF. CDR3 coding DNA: TGTGCCAGCAGTTACCACAGGGTGCATGGCTACACCTTC.

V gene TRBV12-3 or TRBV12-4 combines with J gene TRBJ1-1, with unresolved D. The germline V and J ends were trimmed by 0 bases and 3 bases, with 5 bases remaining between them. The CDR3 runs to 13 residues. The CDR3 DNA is TGTGCCAGCAGTTTAGCGAGGGACACTGAAGCTTTCTTT. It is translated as CASSLARDTEAFF.